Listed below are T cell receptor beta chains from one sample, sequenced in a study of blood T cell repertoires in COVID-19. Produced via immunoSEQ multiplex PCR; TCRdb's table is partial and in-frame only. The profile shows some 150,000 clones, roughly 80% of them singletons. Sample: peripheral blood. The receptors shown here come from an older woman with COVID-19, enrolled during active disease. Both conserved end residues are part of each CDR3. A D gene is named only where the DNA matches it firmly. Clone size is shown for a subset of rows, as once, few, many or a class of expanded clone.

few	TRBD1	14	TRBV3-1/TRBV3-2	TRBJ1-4	TGTGCCAGCAGCCAAAGGACAGGGAGGGAAAAACTGTTTTTT	CASSQRTGREKLFF
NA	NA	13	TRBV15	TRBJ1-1	TGTGCCACCAGAAAGCCAGGCGTTACAGAAGCTTTCTTT	CATRKPGVTEAFF
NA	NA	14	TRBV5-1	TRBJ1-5	TGCGCCAGCAGCTTGACAGATAGAAATCAGCCCCAGCATTTT	CASSLTDRNQPQHF
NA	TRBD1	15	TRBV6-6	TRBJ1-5	TGTGCCAGCAGTGGAGGACAGGGACAGTATCAGCCCCAGCATTTT	CASSGGQGQYQPQHF
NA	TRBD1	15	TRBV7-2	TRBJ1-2	TGTGCCAGCAGCTTAGATGTGACAGGGTTGGGAGGCTACACCTTC	CASSLDVTGLGGYTF
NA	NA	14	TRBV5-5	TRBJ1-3	TGTGCCAGCAGCGCCGGGGTCGCCGGAAACACCATATATTTT	CASSAGVAGNTIYF
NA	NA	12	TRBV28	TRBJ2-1	TGTGCCAGTAACTTAGTAGGGGAAGGGCAGTTCTTC	CASNLVGEGQFF
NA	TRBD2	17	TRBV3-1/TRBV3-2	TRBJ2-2	TGTGCCAGCAGCCCTCTAGCGGGGGGACTAACCGCCGGGGAGCTGTTTTTT	CASSPLAGGLTAGELFF
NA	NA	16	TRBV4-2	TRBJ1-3	TGTGCCAGCAGCGAGCGGGGGGACCCCACTGGAAACACCATATATTTT	CASSERGDPTGNTIYF
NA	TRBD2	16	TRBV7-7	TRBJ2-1	TGTGCTAGCAGCAAATGGACTAGCGGGGGGTTGAATGAGCAGTTCTTC	CASSKWTSGGLNEQFF
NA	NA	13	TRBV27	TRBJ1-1	TGTGCCAGCACGGGGGAGATGAACACTGAAGCTTTCTTT	CASTGEMNTEAFF
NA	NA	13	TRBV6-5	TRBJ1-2	TGTGCCAGCTATAGACAGGTTAACTATGGCTACACCTTC	CASYRQVNYGYTF
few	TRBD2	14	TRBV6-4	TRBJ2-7	TGTGCCAGCAGCTCTAGCGGGGGGGCCTGTGAGCAGTACTTC	CASSSSGGACEQYF
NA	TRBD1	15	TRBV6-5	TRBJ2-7	TGTGCCAGCACCAGAGGATCCGGGACAGCCTACGAGCAGTACTTC	CASTRGSGTAYEQYF
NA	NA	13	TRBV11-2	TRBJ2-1	TGTGCCAGCAGCCCCGAGTTATACAATGAGCAGTTCTTC	CASSPELYNEQFF
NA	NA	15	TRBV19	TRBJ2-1	TGTGCCAGTACCCCCCTAAGTAGTTCCTACAATGAGCAGTTCTTC	CASTPLSSSYNEQFF
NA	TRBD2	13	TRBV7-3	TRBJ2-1	TGTGCCAGCAGCCCGACTAGCGGGGATGAGCAGTTCTTC	CASSPTSGDEQFF
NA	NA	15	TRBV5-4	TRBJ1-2	TGTGCCAGCAGCTTGGCCGGGGACTTCTCCGGAGGCTACACCTTC	CASSLAGDFSGGYTF
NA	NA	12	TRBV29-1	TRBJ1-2	TGCGCCGTAGGGCAGGGCAAGTATGGCTACACCTTC	CAVGQGKYGYTF
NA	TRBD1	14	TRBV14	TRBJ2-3	TGTGCCAGCAGCCATTTGCAGGGGGTAGATACGCAGTATTTT	CASSHLQGVDTQYF
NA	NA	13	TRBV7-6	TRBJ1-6	TGTGCCAGCAGCTTAGACAGGGATTCACCCCTCCACTTT	CASSLDRDSPLHF
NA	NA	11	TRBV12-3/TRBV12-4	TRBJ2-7	TGTGCCAGCAGTTTTACCTACGAGCAGTACTTC	CASSFTYEQYF
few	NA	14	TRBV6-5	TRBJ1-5	TGTGCCAGCAGTAAGACAGCCCCTCATCAGCCCCAGCATTTT	CASSKTAPHQPQHF
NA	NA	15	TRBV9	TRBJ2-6	TGTGCCAGCAGCCCGGGAACACTTGGGGCCAACGTCCTGACTTTC	CASSPGTLGANVLTF
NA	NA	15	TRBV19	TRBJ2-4	TGTGCCAGTAGTATAGTTGGGGGCACTAAGAACATTCAGTACTTC	CASSIVGGTKNIQYF
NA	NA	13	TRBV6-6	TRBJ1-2	TGTGCCAGCACAGGAGGAGGGGCCCATGGCTACACCTTC	CASTGGGAHGYTF
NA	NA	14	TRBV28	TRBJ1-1	TGTGCCAGCAGTTTAGTTGCGGGGGCGCCTGAAGCTTTCTTT	CASSLVAGAPEAFF
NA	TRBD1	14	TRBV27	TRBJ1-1	TGTGCCAGCAGGGGGGACAGGATGAACACTGAAGCTTTCTTT	CASRGDRMNTEAFF
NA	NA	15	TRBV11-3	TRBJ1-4	TGTGCCAGCAGCCTAGAGCAGGGGCGGGATGAAAAACTGTTTTTT	CASSLEQGRDEKLFF
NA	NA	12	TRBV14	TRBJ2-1	TGTGCCAGCAGCCCAACTAGAAATGAGCAGTTCTTC	CASSPTRNEQFF
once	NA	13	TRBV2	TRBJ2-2	TGTGCCAGCAGGCCGGACTATTCCGGGGAGCTGTTTTTT	CASRPDYSGELFF
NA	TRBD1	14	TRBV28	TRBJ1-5	TGTGCCAGCAGCCTAGGGGGCAGCAATCAGCCCCAGCATTTT	CASSLGGSNQPQHF